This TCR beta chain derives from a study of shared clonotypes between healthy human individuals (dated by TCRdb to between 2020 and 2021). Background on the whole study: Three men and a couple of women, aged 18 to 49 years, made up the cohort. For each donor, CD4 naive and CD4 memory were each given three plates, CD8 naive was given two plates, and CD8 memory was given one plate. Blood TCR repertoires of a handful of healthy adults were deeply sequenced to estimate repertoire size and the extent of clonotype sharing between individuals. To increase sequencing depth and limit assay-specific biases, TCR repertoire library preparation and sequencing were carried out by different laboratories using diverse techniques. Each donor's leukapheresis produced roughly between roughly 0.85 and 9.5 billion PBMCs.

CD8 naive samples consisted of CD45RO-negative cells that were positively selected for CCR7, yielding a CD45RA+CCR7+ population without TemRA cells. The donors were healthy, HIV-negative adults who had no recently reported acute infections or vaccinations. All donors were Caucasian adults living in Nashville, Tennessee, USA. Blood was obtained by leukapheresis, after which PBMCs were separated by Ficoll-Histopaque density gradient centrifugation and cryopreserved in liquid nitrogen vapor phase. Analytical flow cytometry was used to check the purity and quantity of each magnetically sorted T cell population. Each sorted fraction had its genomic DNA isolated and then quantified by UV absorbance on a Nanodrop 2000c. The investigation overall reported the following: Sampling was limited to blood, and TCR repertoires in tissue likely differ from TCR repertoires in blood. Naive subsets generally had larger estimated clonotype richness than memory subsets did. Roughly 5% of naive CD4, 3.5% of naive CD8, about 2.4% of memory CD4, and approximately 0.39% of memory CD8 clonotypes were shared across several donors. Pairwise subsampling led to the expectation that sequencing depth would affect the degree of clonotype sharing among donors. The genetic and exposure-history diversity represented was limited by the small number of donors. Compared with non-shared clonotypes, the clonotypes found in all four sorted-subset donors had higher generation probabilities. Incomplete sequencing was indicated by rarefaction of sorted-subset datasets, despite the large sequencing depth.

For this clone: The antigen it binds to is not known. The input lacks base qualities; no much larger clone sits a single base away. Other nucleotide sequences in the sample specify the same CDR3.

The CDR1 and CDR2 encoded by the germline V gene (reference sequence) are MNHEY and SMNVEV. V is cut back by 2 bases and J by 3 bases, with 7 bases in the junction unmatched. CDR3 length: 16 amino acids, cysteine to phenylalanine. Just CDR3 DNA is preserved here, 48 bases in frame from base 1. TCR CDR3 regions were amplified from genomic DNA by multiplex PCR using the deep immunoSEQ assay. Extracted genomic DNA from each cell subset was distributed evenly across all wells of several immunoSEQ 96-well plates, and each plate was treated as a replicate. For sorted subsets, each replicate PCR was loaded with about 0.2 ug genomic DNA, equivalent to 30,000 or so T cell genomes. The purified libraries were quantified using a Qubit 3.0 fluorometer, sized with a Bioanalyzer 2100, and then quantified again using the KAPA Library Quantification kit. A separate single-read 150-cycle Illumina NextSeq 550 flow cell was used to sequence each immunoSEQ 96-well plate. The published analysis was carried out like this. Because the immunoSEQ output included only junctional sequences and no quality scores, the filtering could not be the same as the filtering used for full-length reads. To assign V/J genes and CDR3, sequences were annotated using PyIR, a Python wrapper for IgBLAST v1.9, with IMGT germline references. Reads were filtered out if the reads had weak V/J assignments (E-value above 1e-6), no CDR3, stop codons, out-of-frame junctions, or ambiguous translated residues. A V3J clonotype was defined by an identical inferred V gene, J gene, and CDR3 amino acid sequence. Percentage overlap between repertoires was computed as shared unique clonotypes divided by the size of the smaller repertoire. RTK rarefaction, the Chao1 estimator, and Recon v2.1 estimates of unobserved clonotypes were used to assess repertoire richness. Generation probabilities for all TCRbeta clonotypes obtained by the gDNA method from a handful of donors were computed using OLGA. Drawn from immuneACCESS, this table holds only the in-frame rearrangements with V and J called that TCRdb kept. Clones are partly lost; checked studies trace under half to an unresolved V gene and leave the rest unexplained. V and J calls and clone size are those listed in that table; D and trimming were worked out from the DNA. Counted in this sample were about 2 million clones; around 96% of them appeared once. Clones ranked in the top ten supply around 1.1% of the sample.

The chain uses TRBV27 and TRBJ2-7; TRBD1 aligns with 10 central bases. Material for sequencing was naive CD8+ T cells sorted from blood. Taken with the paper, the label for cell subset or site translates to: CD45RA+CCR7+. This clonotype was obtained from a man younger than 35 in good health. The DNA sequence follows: TGTGCCAGCAGTTTAGCACCGGGGACAGGGGACTACGAGCAGTACTTC. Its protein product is CASSLAPGTGDYEQYF.